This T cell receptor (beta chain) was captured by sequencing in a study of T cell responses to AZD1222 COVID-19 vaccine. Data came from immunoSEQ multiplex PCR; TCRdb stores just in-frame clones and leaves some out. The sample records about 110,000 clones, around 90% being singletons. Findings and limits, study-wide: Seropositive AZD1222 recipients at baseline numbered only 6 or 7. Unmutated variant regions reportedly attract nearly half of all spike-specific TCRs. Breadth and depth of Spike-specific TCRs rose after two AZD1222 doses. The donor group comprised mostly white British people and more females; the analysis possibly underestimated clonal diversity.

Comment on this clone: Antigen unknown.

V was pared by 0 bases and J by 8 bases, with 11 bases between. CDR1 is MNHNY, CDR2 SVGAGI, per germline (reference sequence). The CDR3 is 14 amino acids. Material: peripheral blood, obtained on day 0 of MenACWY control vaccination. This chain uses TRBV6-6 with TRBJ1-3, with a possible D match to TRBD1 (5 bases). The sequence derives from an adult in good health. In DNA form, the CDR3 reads TGTGCCAGCAGTTACTCCCAGAGGGGAGACACCATATATTTT. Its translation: CASSYSQRGDTIYF.